These 23 T cell receptor beta chains were sequenced from one sample in a study of cytomegalovirus exposure and HLA in healthy donors (dated by TCRdb to 2016 to 2017). Libraries came from the immunoSEQ multiplex PCR assay. For the multiplex PCR, a mixture combining 60 forward primers for TCR Vbeta segments and 13 reverse primers for TCR Jbeta segments was used. Drawn from immuneACCESS, this table holds only the in-frame rearrangements with V and J called that TCRdb kept. Clones are partly lost; checked studies trace under half to an unresolved V gene and leave the rest unexplained. Here the sample has around 130,000 clones; more than 60% occur a single time. Jointly, the top ten make up around 1.8% of the sample. Sequenced material: PBMCs. These receptors were collected from a woman in her forties in good health and CMV-seronegative.

This chain links TRBV27 with TRBJ2-1, with 12 bases that match TRBD2. The V gene's germline CDR1 is MNHEY and CDR2 SMNVEV (reference sequence). V trimming: 5 bases; J trimming: 7 bases; junction bases outside the gene matches: 6. CDR3 length: 15 residues. The CDR3 reads CASSTGLAGINEQFF. The CDR3 bases are TGTGCCAGCAGTACCGGACTAGCGGGAATTAATGAGCAGTTCTTC.

The chain combines TRBV27 with TRBJ1-3; possibly TRBD1 for D (5 bases). The CDR3 is 14 residues long. V was pared by 5 bases and J by 4 bases, with 12 bases between. Germline V CDR1 and CDR2: MNHEY, SMNVEV (reference sequence). The CDR3 DNA sequence: TGTGCCAGCAGTGGAGTGGGGCGAGGAAACACCATATATTTT. Protein product: CASSGVGRGNTIYF.

The CDR3 DNA reads TGTGCCAGCGAAGGGGAAGTGAACACTGAAGCTTTCTTT. Encoded protein: CASEGEVNTEAFF. J is TRBJ1-1 and V is TRBV2; perhaps TRBD1 as D (5 bases). The CDR3 runs 13 residues. Trimming removed 8 bases at V and 0 bases at J, with 10 bases between. Germline V gene data show CDR1 as SNHLY and CDR2 as FYNNEI.

The rearrangement links TRBV13 to TRBJ2-7; D possibly corresponds to TRBD2 (6 bases). The V end was cut by 5 bases, the J end by 6 bases, with 17 bases between. Looked up from germline, CDR1 is PRHDT and CDR2 is FYEKMQ (reference sequence). This CDR3 is built from 14 residues. In nucleotides, the CDR3 is TGTGCCAGCAGCCCCCCACGACGGGGAGGCGAGCAGTACTTC. Amino acid sequence: CASSPPRRGGEQYF.

The chain links TRBV7-9 to TRBJ2-5; D remains unclear. The CDR3 is 11 amino acids. Germline CDR1 SEHNR, CDR2 FQNEAQ (reference sequence). Trimming stripped 1 base from V and 7 bases from J, with 4 bases between. CDR3 sequence reads: CASSLGGTQYF. The CDR3, as DNA: TGTGCCAGCAGCTTAGGAGGGACCCAGTACTTC.

CDR3 nucleotide sequence: TGTGCCAGCAACGTGACTCCCCAAGAGACCCAGTACTTC. Amino acids: CASNVTPQETQYF. The chain carries TRBV7-2 and TRBJ2-5; no definite D call. V lost 7 bases to trimming and J lost 1 base, with 10 bases between them. The CDR3 is 13 residues long. Germline V gene sequence: CDR1 SGHTA, CDR2 FQGNSA.

The V and J genes are TRBV18 and TRBJ2-3; D is perhaps TRBD1 (6 bases). Germline loops: CDR1 KGHSH, CDR2 LQKENI. There are 14 residues in the CDR3. The V end lost 1 base, the J end lost 6 bases, and 11 bases lay between the germline ends. As DNA, the CDR3 is TGTGCCAGCTCACCACAAAACAGGGCCGATACGCAGTATTTT. Its protein is CASSPQNRADTQYF. The entire variable domain, with the rest obtained from reference TRBV18 and TRBJ2-3, is as follows: NAGVMQNPRHLVRRRGQEARLRCSPMKGHSHVYWYRQLPEEGLKFMVYLQKENIIDESGMPKERFSAEFPKEGPSILRIQQVVRGDSAAYFCASSPQNRADTQYFGPGTRLTVL.

Here the CDR3 reads CASSSGQSYEQYF. The CDR3 DNA reads TGCGCCAGCAGCTCGGGACAATCCTACGAGCAGTACTTC. The chain has TRBV5-1 and TRBJ2-7, with D perhaps matching TRBD1 (6 bases). Germline CDR1 and CDR2: SGHRS and YFSETQ. V lost 3 bases, J lost 1 base, and 8 bases lay in between. The CDR3 length is 13 residues. Complete variable domain (other parts from reference TRBV5-1 and TRBJ2-7): KAGVTQTPRYLIKTRGQQVTLSCSPISGHRSVSWYQQTPGQGLQFLFEYFSETQRNKGNFPGRFSGRQFSNSRSEMNVSTLELGDSALYLCASSSGQSYEQYFGPGTRLTVT.

The chain employs TRBV30 and TRBJ2-3, with TRBD2 identical over 7 bases. The CDR3 spans 14 residues. The trim removed 3 bases at V and 1 base at J, leaving 4 bases unmatched. Germline-derived CDR1 and CDR2 are GTSNPN and SVGIG (reference sequence). Here the CDR3 reads CAWRTSGGTDTQYF. CDR3 sequence (DNA): TGTGCCTGGAGAACCAGCGGGGGCACAGATACGCAGTATTTT.

The chain recombines TRBV7-3 with TRBJ1-2; no clear D. Looked up from germline, CDR1 is SGHTA and CDR2 is FQGTGA. The V end was cut by 5 bases, the J end by 4 bases, with 11 bases between. CDR3 length: 13 amino acids. The DNA for the CDR3 is TGTGCCAGCAGCCCAACGGGGATCTATGGCTACACCTTC. Amino acids: CASSPTGIYGYTF.

The rearrangement links TRBV19 to TRBJ2-1, with a possible D match to TRBD2 (6 bases). Trimming removed 7 bases at V and 1 base at J, with 17 bases between. Germline CDR1 is LNHDA and CDR2 is SQIVND (reference sequence). The CDR3 extends over 16 amino acids. CDR3 sequence (DNA): TGTGCCAGTATTCCAACCGGGCGGGGTTCCTACAATGAGCAGTTCTTC. It translates to CASIPTGRGSYNEQFF.

This clone was seen a handful of times. V gene TRBV5-1 combines with J gene TRBJ2-3; 8 bases align to TRBD1. This CDR3 region has 16 residues. CDR1 SGHRS and CDR2 YFSETQ come from the germline V gene. The V segment lost 2 bases and the J segment 5 bases; nucleotides outside the gene matches: 10. CDR3 residues: CASSLYGRGQVDTQYF. In DNA form, the CDR3 reads TGCGCCAGCAGCTTATATGGCAGGGGGCAGGTAGATACGCAGTATTTT.

This chain connects TRBV19 to TRBJ1-5; 8 bases agree with TRBD1. CDR3 size: 14 residues. V shed 6 bases and J 2 bases; nucleotides not matched to a gene: 3. Germline CDR1 reads LNHDA; CDR2 reads SQIVND (reference sequence). CDR3 sequence reads: CASSLTGGNQPQHF. The CDR3 DNA follows: TGTGCCAGTAGCCTGACAGGGGGCAATCAGCCCCAGCATTTT.

The chain is built from TRBV5-6 and TRBJ1-6; no clear D. Trimming cost V 0 bases and J 10 bases, with 11 bases left between them. In germline, CDR1 is SGHDT, CDR2 YYEEEE. The CDR3 is 14 residues long. The CDR3 DNA is TGTGCCAGCAGCTTGGGGCAGAACGAATCACCCCTCCACTTT. It translates to CASSLGQNESPLHF.

The chain recombines TRBV16 with TRBJ1-2; 8 nucleotides match TRBD1. V shed 4 bases, J shed 4 bases, and the junction held 5 bases outside the gene matches. Per germline, CDR1 KGHSY and CDR2 FQNENV. The CDR3 sequence is 14 residues long. The CDR3 reads CASSPQGAGYGYTF. The CDR3 DNA follows: TGTGCCAGCAGCCCTCAGGGGGCGGGCTATGGCTACACCTTC. Together with reference TRBV16 and TRBJ1-2, the CDR3 gives the full variable domain: GEEVAQTPKHLVRGEGQKAKLYCAPIKGHSYVFWYQQVLKNEFKFLISFQNENVFDETGMPKERFSAKCLPNSPCSLEIQATKLEDSAVYFCASSPQGAGYGYTFGSGTRLTVV.

The rearrangement uses TRBV7-9 and TRBJ2-7; 11 bases are shared with TRBD1. The germline CDR1 and CDR2 sequences are SEHNR and FQNEAQ (reference sequence). J gave up 3 bases and V 5 bases, and 6 bases lay outside the gene matches. The CDR3 has 15 residues. CDR3 nucleotide sequence: TGTGCCAGCAGCATCGGGACAGGGGGTTACTACGAGCAGTACTTC. Translating it yields CASSIGTGGYYEQYF.

CDR3 loop: CASSEAGRDTQYF. As DNA, the CDR3 is TGTGCCAGCAGTGAGGCAGGGAGGGATACGCAGTATTTT. The chain employs TRBV6-1 and TRBJ2-3, with a weak D call TRBD2 (6 bases). The CDR3 totals 13 residues. The ends were cut back, 3 bases at V and 6 bases at J, with 10 bases in the middle. The V gene's germline CDR1 is MNHNS and CDR2 SASEGT.

The chain employs TRBV27 and TRBJ2-7; 10 bases are a match to TRBD1. Germline loops: CDR1 MNHEY, CDR2 SMNVEV (reference sequence). The CDR3 consists of 13 residues. Germline trimming cut 8 bases from V and 5 bases from J; bases unmatched to any gene: 6. CDR3 protein: CASRSGTGDEQYF. The DNA for the CDR3 is TGTGCCAGCCGTTCCGGGACAGGGGACGAGCAGTACTTC.

Written as DNA, the CDR3 is TGTGCCATCAGAGACGGGACAGGGGACTACGAGCAGTACTTC. It translates to CAIRDGTGDYEQYF. The chain uses TRBV10-3 and TRBJ2-5; 10 nucleotides line up with TRBD1. The DNA end is more similar to TRBJ2-7, so the J call may be wrong. The CDR3 totals 14 residues. Germline CDR1 is ENHRY and CDR2 is SYGVKD.

In DNA, the CDR3 is TGTGCCAGCAGTTTATCGGGGGGGGCAAGGAATGAAAAACTGTTTTTT. This translates into CASSLSGGARNEKLFF. J is TRBJ1-4 and V is TRBV27, with D possibly being TRBD1 (6 bases). The CDR3 extends over 16 amino acids. The ends were cut back, 0 bases at V and 5 bases at J, with 13 bases in the middle. Per the germline V gene, CDR1 is MNHEY and CDR2 is SMNVEV (reference sequence).

This chain connects TRBV27 to TRBJ2-3; 7 nucleotides line up with TRBD2. The CDR3 totals 14 residues. With V trimmed by 6 bases and J by 2 bases, 5 bases remained unmatched. CDR1 and CDR2 (germline): MNHEY, SMNVEV (reference sequence). The CDR3 DNA sequence: TGTGCCAGCAGCGCGCGGGGGTTCACAGATACGCAGTATTTT. It translates to CASSARGFTDTQYF.

This clone was seen a handful of times. The rearrangement links TRBV2 to TRBJ2-2; D is perhaps TRBD2 (5 bases). The CDR3 contains 15 residues. Germline CDR1 and CDR2: SNHLY and FYNNEI. Trimming left V 6 bases short and J 5 bases short, with 16 bases between. In nucleotides, the CDR3 is TGTGCCAGCAGCGAATTGGCTAGCTCAACCGGGGAGCTGTTTTTT. Translation: CASSELASSTGELFF.

The J gene is TRBJ2-1, the V gene TRBV15; TRBD1 aligns across 7 bases. Germline CDR1 and CDR2: LNHNV and YYDKDF (reference sequence). The V and J ends lost 9 bases and 2 bases, in that order; junction bases with no gene match: 10. CDR3 length: 15 amino acids. The CDR3 region has the DNA TGTGCCACGACCGACGGGACAGAGACCTACAATGAGCAGTTCTTC. Its translation is CATTDGTETYNEQFF.